What follows are 11 T cell receptor beta chains derived from one specimen sequenced in a study of radiotherapy plus CTLA-4 blockade in lung cancer. Assay: immunoSEQ multiplex PCR; the TCRdb copy retains only in-frame clones and omits some. This sample carries fewer than 40,000 clones, about three quarters of them seen once, and the ten largest clones take almost 9%. The material sequenced was peripheral blood, taken from a patient treated with radiotherapy plus ipilimumab. The origin of the receptors is a human donor with non-small cell lung cancer who had stable disease on radiotherapy plus ipilimumab.

The genes are TRBV29-1 and TRBJ1-1; the D gene is possibly TRBD1 (5 bases). CDR3 length equals 12 residues. Trimming shortened V by 6 bases and J by 7 bases, and 15 bases separated the two germline ends. Germline lookup yields CDR1 SQVTM and CDR2 ANQGSEA. The CDR3 is CSVAGTVFEAFF. CDR3 DNA: TGCAGCGTAGCCGGGACGGTTTTTGAAGCTTTCTTT.

This chain joins TRBV6-1 and TRBJ2-5; 12 bases agree with TRBD2. V lost 8 bases, J lost 4 bases, and 5 bases stayed unmatched. Germline V gene sequence: CDR1 MNHNS, CDR2 SASEGT. The CDR3 runs to 14 residues. CDR3 bases: TGTGCCAGCTCCCCTAGCGGGGGGGCAGAGACCCAGTACTTC. Translating it yields CASSPSGGAETQYF.

J is TRBJ2-3 and V is TRBV7-9; 10 bases fit TRBD1. V shed 3 bases, J shed 3 bases, and the junction held 3 bases outside the gene matches. The CDR3 contains 15 residues. Germline V gene data show CDR1 as SEHNR and CDR2 as FQNEAQ (reference sequence). CDR3 nucleotides: TGTGCCAGCAGCTTGACAGGGGGCGTTACAGATACGCAGTATTTT. Its translation: CASSLTGGVTDTQYF.

This chain links TRBV19 with TRBJ1-5; TRBD1 aligns across 9 bases. Germline CDR1 is LNHDA and CDR2 is SQIVND (reference sequence). This CDR3 contains 17 residues. J was trimmed by 0 bases and V by 5 bases; bases with no gene match: 8. This chain's CDR3 is CASSPRQGVGSNQPQHF. For the CDR3, the DNA is TGTGCCAGTAGTCCAAGACAGGGGGTGGGTAGCAATCAGCCCCAGCATTTT.

By share of the sample, this clone is medium-sized. This chain links TRBV10-3 with TRBJ2-7; D gene ambiguous. Germline loops: CDR1 ENHRY, CDR2 SYGVKD. CDR3 length: 14 amino acids. V was clipped by 5 bases and J by 0 bases, with 11 bases between them. The CDR3 spells CAISRPASSYEQYF. The CDR3 DNA follows: TGTGCCATCAGTAGGCCGGCGAGCTCCTACGAGCAGTACTTC.

V usage is TRBV7-8 and J usage is TRBJ1-2; no clear D gene. V gave up 5 bases and J gave up 0 bases, with 13 bases separating them. The CDR3 has 15 amino acids. From germline, CDR1 is SGHVS and CDR2 FQNEAQ. This CDR3 reads CASSPTRTSNYGYTF. The CDR3 DNA sequence: TGTGCCAGCAGCCCCACTAGGACCTCTAACTATGGCTACACCTTC.

The chain employs TRBV6-5 and TRBJ1-2; a weak D match, TRBD1 (6 bases). V was shortened by 5 bases and J by 6 bases, with 16 bases between the two germline ends. Germline CDR1 is MNHEY and CDR2 is SVGAGI. The length of the CDR3 is 14 residues. CDR3 protein: CASSVGRGGHGYTF. CDR3 nucleotides: TGTGCCAGCAGTGTGGGCAGGGGAGGGCATGGCTACACCTTC.

The rearrangement links TRBV7-3 to TRBJ1-2, with unresolved D. Between the trimmed V and J ends, which lost 3 bases and 1 base, there was a span of 9 bases. CDR3 length equals 14 residues. Germline assignment: CDR1 SGHTA and CDR2 FQGTGA. The CDR3 spells CASSFGGDNYGYTF. For the CDR3, the DNA is TGTGCCAGCAGCTTCGGCGGGGATAACTATGGCTACACCTTC.

J is TRBJ1-2 and V is TRBV6-5; 8 bases agree with TRBD1. V trimming: 5 bases; J trimming: 5 bases; junction bases outside the gene matches: 7. CDR1 and CDR2 from the germline V gene are MNHEY and SVGAGI. The CDR3 is 14 amino acids. This CDR3 is CASSENDRGYGYTF. DNA for the CDR3: TGTGCCAGCAGTGAAAACGACAGGGGATATGGCTACACCTTC.

The rearrangement uses TRBV27 and TRBJ1-6, with TRBD1 matching over 8 bases. The CDR3 extends over 18 amino acids. After removal of 7 bases from V and 9 bases from J, the junction contained 20 bases not matched to a gene. CDR1 and CDR2 (germline): MNHEY, SMNVEV (reference sequence). Here the CDR3 DNA reads TGTGCCAGCAAAAGTCTTTCCGGGACAGGCATTTTCGTTTCACCCCTCCACTTT. It codes for CASKSLSGTGIFVSPLHF.

V gene TRBV7-2 combines with J gene TRBJ1-1; the D is unclear. Trimming stripped 1 base from V and 8 bases from J, with 14 bases between. This CDR3 has 14 amino acids. CDR1 SGHTA and CDR2 FQGNSA come from the germline V gene. The CDR3 loop is CASSLGGLSTEAFF. CDR3 sequence (DNA): TGTGCCAGCAGCTTAGGGGGTCTAAGCACCGAAGCTTTCTTT.